This TCR beta chain stems from a study of T cell changes during pregnancy in multiple sclerosis. A word on this clone: Its ends do not fully match the called genes, so a read error is possible.

TCRdb's table, derived via immunoSEQ multiplex PCR, lists solely in-frame clones and lacks some. There are approximately 98,000 clones in the sample; around 92% occur only once, and approximately 2.2% lies in the top ten. Germline CDR1 reads SSHAT; CDR2 reads FNYEAQ (reference sequence). This CDR3 is 16 amino acids long. Sequencing was performed on peripheral blood, taken after pregnancy. This clonotype was obtained from a female donor in good health, enrolled as a control in a pregnancy study. The V call is TRBV7-7, the J call TRBJ2-5; TRBD2 aligns across 11 bases. The CDR3 sequence: CASSLLALAGARDQYF. CDR3 in DNA: TGTGCTAGCAGCCTTTTAGCACTAGCGGGGGCCCGGGACCAGTACTTC.